The next 17 T cell receptor beta chains were all read from a single sample in a study of regulatory T cells in long-lasting Graves disease. Time point reported: newly diagnosed GD, antithyroid drugs for less than 3 months. PBMCs were the source of the RNA used for TCR sequencing. Arm-PCR of CDR3 regions with iRepertoire HTBI primers generated TCR beta libraries. TCRdb fed the multiplex PCR reads into MiXCR, producing one record per CDR3 protein. The sample includes around 360,000 distinct CDR3 sequences, 16% of them seen just once. These data were also filed under a second study, of T cells in Graves' hyperthyroidism and ophthalmopathy.

The sample was peripheral blood mononuclear cells (PBMCs), taken at new diagnosis, from a patient treated with antithyroid drugs. Receptor source: a woman younger than 35 with Graves disease.

This clonotype was counted ten times or more. This rearrangement joins TRBV28 to TRBJ1-2; D may be TRBD1 (6 bases). In germline, CDR1 is MDHEN, CDR2 SYDVKM. Between the trimmed V and J ends, which lost 7 bases and 3 bases, there was a span of 9 bases. The CDR3 sequence is 12 residues long. Written as DNA, the CDR3 is TGTGCCAGCACCGGACAGTACTATGGCTACACCTTC. Protein: CASTGQYYGYTF.

There are many counts of this clonotype. The chain recombines TRBV18 with TRBJ1-6; TRBD1 might be the D (5 bases). The CDR3 runs to 15 residues. Germline V gives CDR1 KGHSH, CDR2 LQKENI. The V end lost 3 bases, the J end lost 10 bases, and 16 bases lay between the germline ends. The CDR3 DNA follows: TGTGCCAGCTCACCCGGTGAGGGGATGTACTCACCCCTCCACTTT. This codes for CASSPGEGMYSPLHF.

This clonotype showed up many times. The CDR3, as DNA: TGTGCCAGCGGGGTAGGAGCGGGTATCCAAGAGACCCAGTACTTC. As protein: CASGVGAGIQETQYF. The chain recombines TRBV12-3 or TRBV12-4 with TRBJ2-5; D might be TRBD2 (6 bases). The V end lost 8 bases, the J end lost 1 base, and 17 bases lay between the germline ends. CDR3 length: 15 residues.

This clonotype was counted many times. This chain connects TRBV28 to TRBJ2-5; 11 nucleotides match TRBD1. Germline CDR1 reads MDHEN; CDR2 reads SYDVKM. The CDR3 has 15 residues. J gave up 1 base and V 6 bases, and 4 bases lay outside the gene matches. CDR3 region: CASSLDRGPQETQYF. CDR3 nucleotide sequence: TGTGCCAGCAGCCTGGACAGGGGGCCCCAAGAGACCCAGTACTTC.

This clonotype was detected ten times or more. The chain combines TRBV2 with TRBJ2-1; D is possibly TRBD2 (6 bases). Looked up from germline, CDR1 is SNHLY and CDR2 is FYNNEI. CDR3 size: 15 residues. V was pared by 2 bases and J by 8 bases, with 16 bases between. In nucleotides, the CDR3 is TGTGCCAGCAGTGAAAGGTCCGCGGGGTTGGATGAGCAGTTCTTC. Translated: CASSERSAGLDEQFF.

This clonotype was detected a few times. A much larger clone lies one base from this, so it may be a read error. The chain is built from TRBV7-9 and TRBJ2-7, with TRBD1 matching 11 bases. V dropped 5 bases and J dropped 4; count of bases not matched to a gene: 7. Germline-derived CDR1 and CDR2 are SEHNR and FQNEAQ (reference sequence). The length of the CDR3 is 15 residues. The CDR3 DNA is TGTGCCAGCAGCACGGGACAGGGGGATTTATACGAGCAGTACTTC. It yields the protein CASSTGQGDLYEQYF.

This clonotype was detected many times. This rearrangement joins TRBV3-1 to TRBJ2-1, with 9 bases that match TRBD2. V trimming: 4 bases; J trimming: 6 bases; junction bases outside the gene matches: 4. Germline V CDR1 and CDR2: LGHDT, YNNKEL (reference sequence). This CDR3 is built from 14 residues. This chain's CDR3 is CASSLPSGANEQFF. The CDR3 nucleotides are TGTGCCAGCAGCCTCCCTAGCGGGGCCAATGAGCAGTTCTTC.

This clonotype has ten or more counts. The gene calls are TRBV11-2 and TRBJ1-6; 7 bases are a match to TRBD1. The germline CDR1 and CDR2 sequences are SGHAT and FQNNGV. Trimming at V came to 1 base and at J to 7 bases, leaving 4 bases not matched to a gene. The CDR3 has 15 residues. The CDR3 loop is CASSLGTGFNSPLHF. Written as DNA, the CDR3 is TGTGCCAGCAGCTTAGGGACAGGCTTCAATTCACCCCTCCACTTT.

This clonotype was seen many times. The V gene is TRBV11-2, the J gene TRBJ2-1; 7 nucleotides agree with TRBD1. The CDR3 covers 16 residues. CDR1 and CDR2 (germline): SGHAT, FQNNGV. Unmatched junction bases numbered 15, after V lost 5 bases and J lost 8 bases. The CDR3 here is CASSPYEGQATDEQFF. The CDR3 DNA is TGTGCCAGCAGCCCTTATGAAGGACAGGCGACTGATGAGCAGTTCTTC.

This clonotype was seen only a few times. The chain has TRBV6-4 and TRBJ2-5; TRBD1 aligns across 8 bases. CDR1 MRHNA and CDR2 SNTAGT come from the germline V gene. V was pared by 7 bases and J by 5 bases, with 9 bases of the junction left unmatched. This CDR3 comprises 14 residues. In DNA, the CDR3 is TGTGCCAGCATCGACAGGGGCGAGGCGGAGACCCAGTACTTC. Amino acid sequence: CASIDRGEAETQYF.

This clonotype was counted many times. The V call is TRBV3-1, the J call TRBJ1-1; D is perhaps TRBD1 (6 bases). Per the germline V gene, CDR1 is LGHDT and CDR2 is YNNKEL (reference sequence). V was clipped by 1 base and J by 1 base, with 10 bases between them. CDR3 length: 15 amino acids. For the CDR3, the DNA is TGTGCCAGCAGCCAAGGACAGGCGAGGAACACTGAAGCTTTCTTT. It is translated as CASSQGQARNTEAFF.

This clonotype has a count of ten or more. This chain uses TRBV6-2 or TRBV6-3 with TRBJ1-2, with 8 positions matching TRBD1. The CDR3 runs 18 residues. Germline values: CDR1 MNHEY, CDR2 SVGEGT. V shed 4 bases and J 2 bases; nucleotides not matched to a gene: 15. This CDR3 reads CASSSQRDRGRSNYGYTF. The CDR3 bases are TGTGCCAGCAGTTCACAACGAGACAGGGGACGATCGAACTATGGCTACACCTTC.

This sequence joins TRBV6-1 and TRBJ2-1; 11 bases match TRBD2. The V segment lost 7 bases and the J segment 6 bases; nucleotides outside the gene matches: 8. The CDR3 totals 15 residues. Germline values: CDR1 MNHNS, CDR2 SASEGT. CDR3: CASISLAGEGNEQFF. Here the CDR3 DNA reads TGTGCCAGCATCTCACTAGCGGGAGAAGGCAATGAGCAGTTCTTC.

This clonotype appeared many times. The J gene is TRBJ1-1, the V gene TRBV6-1; D remains ambiguous. Trimming pared 5 bases from V and 5 bases from J, leaving 15 bases between. Germline values: CDR1 MNHNS, CDR2 SASEGT. This CDR3 is 14 amino acids long. The CDR3 DNA reads TGTGCCAGCAGTCCCCCCCCGGTCGGTACTGAAGCTTTCTTT. Protein product: CASSPPPVGTEAFF.

This clonotype was detected ten times or more. CDR3 in amino acids: CASSFQGTNYEQYF. The CDR3 nucleotides are TGTGCCAGCAGCTTTCAGGGGACCAACTACGAGCAGTACTTC. V is TRBV7-9 and J is TRBJ2-7; D perhaps matches TRBD1 (6 bases). The V and J ends lost 3 bases and 3 bases respectively, with 12 bases between them. This CDR3 contains 14 residues. Looked up from germline, CDR1 is SEHNR and CDR2 is FQNEAQ (reference sequence).

This clonotype turned up a few times. This sequence joins TRBV12-3 or TRBV12-4 and TRBJ1-2, with TRBD1 matching 8 bases. The CDR3 extends over 15 amino acids. The ends lost 5 bases at V and 4 bases at J; junction bases unmatched: 9. The CDR3 DNA reads as TGTGCCAGCAGTCGAGCTACAGGGGGGGGCTATGGCTACACCTTC. This codes for CASSRATGGGYGYTF.

Concerning this clonotype: Mismatch with germline at one junction end may stem from a read error. DNA for the CDR3: TGTGCCAGCAGTTCGGCAGGCCGACCCTCTTATGGCCACACCTTC. This sequence encodes CASSSAGRPSYGHTF. This chain links TRBV28 with TRBJ1-2; D call uncertain. This CDR3 has 15 amino acids. The V gene's germline CDR1 is MDHEN and CDR2 SYDVKM.